Listed here is a single T cell receptor (beta chain). Generated by immunoSEQ multiplex PCR, the TCRdb table keeps only in-frame clones and is missing some. The sample contains about 170,000 clones, 65% to 80% of which appear only once. This sample was included in a study of blood T cell repertoires in COVID-19. Study as a whole: The study drew acute and convalescent COVID-19 samples from the United States, Italy and Spain. The analysed material was cDNA or gDNA that came from T cells, B-cell-depleted T cells, or PBMCs.

The V gene lost 6 bases and the J gene lost 3 bases, with 8 bases spanning the gap. The CDR3 extends over 12 amino acids. The cohort comprised adults aged 18 to 89 years residing in approximately 25 US areas. The sample comprised PBMCs or T cells enriched from blood (not recorded which). This receptor was obtained from a woman in her 70s in a cohort exposed to, infected with or recovered from COVID-19 (not recorded which). The chain links TRBV12-3 or TRBV12-4 to TRBJ1-1; D unclear. In DNA, the CDR3 is TGTGCCAGCAGGACGGGGTACACTGAAGCTTTCTTT. Its protein is CASRTGYTEAFF.